The rows below give T cell receptor beta chains drawn from one sample of a study of beta chain features in type 1 diabetes. Here immunoSEQ multiplex PCR was the method, and the copy in TCRdb shows in-frame clones only, minus some. This sample has 200,000 to 250,000 clones, with 25% to 30% found just once. What was sequenced was central memory CD4+ T cells from blood. The source is a man aged 25 to 45 in good health. Both conserved end residues are part of each CDR3. Each record gives: J gene, clone size, D gene, V gene, CDR3 protein, CDR3 DNA. A D gene is named only where the DNA matches it firmly. A row's size may be missing; if present it is once, few, many or a size class.

TRBJ2-3	-	-	TRBV14	CASSQGGWGRGTDTQYF	TGTGCCAGCAGCCAAGGGGGATGGGGGAGAGGCACAGATACGCAGTATTTT
TRBJ2-3	few	TRBD2	TRBV7-2	CASSLQLAGSTDTQYF	TGTGCCAGCAGCCTACAACTAGCGGGGAGCACAGATACGCAGTATTTT
TRBJ2-7	-	TRBD2	TRBV7-2	CASSLLSGEVYEQYF	TGTGCCAGCAGCTTATTGAGCGGGGAGGTCTACGAGCAGTACTTC
TRBJ2-7	few	TRBD2	TRBV29-1	CSVANPRGVSYEQYF	TGCAGCGTCGCCAACCCCCGGGGGGTTTCCTACGAGCAGTACTTC
TRBJ2-7	few	-	TRBV7-9	CASSMGPRYEQYF	TGTGCCAGCAGCATGGGACCTCGCTACGAGCAGTACTTC
TRBJ1-2	-	-	TRBV30	CAWSWEGGYTF	TGTGCCTGGAGTTGGGAGGGCGGCTACACCTTC
TRBJ2-1	many	-	TRBV18	CASSPTVEDEQFF	TGTGCCAGCTCACCAACCGTGGAAGATGAGCAGTTCTTC
TRBJ2-1	-	-	TRBV28	CASSGRRGYNEQFF	TGTGCCAGCAGTGGGCGGAGGGGATACAATGAGCAGTTCTTC
TRBJ1-2	few	-	TRBV30	CAWSGGPEYGYTF	TGTGCCTGGAGTGGGGGGCCCGAGTATGGCTACACCTTC
TRBJ2-7	-	-	TRBV10-3	CAISESTGFEQYF	TGTGCCATCAGTGAGTCGACGGGGTTCGAGCAGTACTTC
TRBJ2-1	few	-	TRBV2	CASSEATGAYNEQFF	TGTGCCAGCAGTGAGGCGACAGGAGCCTACAATGAGCAGTTCTTC
TRBJ2-1	few	TRBD2	TRBV19	CASSIGSGGSVDEQFF	TGTGCCAGTAGTATTGGTAGCGGGGGCTCGGTGGATGAGCAGTTCTTC
TRBJ2-4	-	-	TRBV29-1	CSVGHSPLDAKNIQYF	TGCAGCGTGGGACACTCACCCTTAGACGCCAAAAACATTCAGTACTTC
TRBJ1-5	-	TRBD1	TRBV29-1	CSVQDRSGQPQHF	TGCAGCGTTCAGGACAGGTCAGGTCAGCCCCAGCATTTT
TRBJ2-7	few	TRBD1	TRBV29-1	CSVVGQGGYEQYF	TGCAGCGTTGTCGGACAGGGGGGATACGAGCAGTACTTC
TRBJ2-1	few	-	TRBV6-5	CASSRRWDEQFF	TGTGCCAGCAGCCGACGGTGGGATGAGCAGTTCTTC
TRBJ2-7	many	-	TRBV16	CASSQSWSEQYF	TGTGCCAGCAGCCAATCGTGGAGCGAGCAGTACTTC
TRBJ2-7	-	-	TRBV6-5	CASTDRGAQQYF	TGTGCCAGCACCGACCGTGGGGCGCAGCAGTACTTC
TRBJ1-1	few	-	TRBV7-6	CASSLGVSGNTEAFF	TGTGCCAGCAGCTTAGGTGTCAGTGGGAACACTGAAGCTTTCTTT
TRBJ2-3	few	TRBD2	TRBV29-1	CSVIPSGGATDTQYF	TGCAGCGTGATCCCAAGCGGGGGGGCCACAGATACGCAGTATTTT
TRBJ2-5	-	-	TRBV7-7	CASSFPPHRLGGRETQYF	TGTGCCAGCAGCTTCCCGCCCCACAGACTAGGGGGAAGGGAGACCCAGTACTTC
TRBJ2-5	-	-	TRBV2	CARRGQGETQYF	TGTGCCCGTAGGGGTCAGGGAGAGACCCAGTACTTC
TRBJ2-2	-	-	TRBV28	CASSLGPGTGGELFF	TGTGCCAGCAGTTTAGGCCCAGGGACGGGCGGGGAGCTGTTTTTT
TRBJ2-1	-	TRBD2	TRBV11-3	CASSRLAGLNDEQFF	TGTGCCAGCAGCCGACTAGCGGGTCTTAATGATGAGCAGTTCTTC
TRBJ2-7	many	TRBD1	TRBV27	CASSTGQFYEQYF	TGTGCCAGCAGTACGGGACAGTTCTACGAGCAGTACTTC
TRBJ2-7	-	-	TRBV2	CASCTGTDYEQYF	TGTGCCAGCTGTACCGGGACTGACTACGAGCAGTACTTC
TRBJ2-5	few	TRBD2	TRBV15	CATSSVAGEYQETQYF	TGTGCCACCAGCAGCGTAGCGGGGGAGTACCAAGAGACCCAGTACTTC
TRBJ1-2	few	-	TRBV13	CASSSDGRRIYGYTF	TGTGCCAGCAGCTCGGACGGTAGGCGAATCTATGGCTACACCTTC
TRBJ1-1	-	-	TRBV29-1	CSVEEGTLHTEAFF	TGCAGCGTGGAAGAGGGGACCCTGCACACTGAAGCTTTCTTT
TRBJ2-2	few	TRBD1	TRBV30	CAWSRQGRNTGELFF	TGTGCCTGGAGTCGACAGGGAAGGAACACCGGGGAGCTGTTTTTT
TRBJ1-3	few	-	TRBV29-1	CSVSGFDSGNTIYF	TGCAGCGTTTCTGGTTTTGACTCTGGAAACACCATATATTTT
TRBJ1-5	few	TRBD1	TRBV15	CATSTGTGFNQPQHF	TGTGCCACCAGCACTGGGACAGGGTTCAATCAGCCCCAGCATTTT
TRBJ2-7	-	-	TRBV18	CASSQDDYEQYF	TGTGCCAGCTCACAGGACGACTACGAGCAGTACTTC
TRBJ2-7	-	TRBD1	TRBV25-1	CASSADRGHYEQYF	TGTGCCAGCAGTGCCGACAGGGGGCACTACGAGCAGTACTTC
TRBJ1-1	-	-	TRBV7-2	CASSLGGMSTEAFF	TGTGCCAGCAGCTTAGGGGGTATGAGCACTGAAGCTTTCTTT
TRBJ2-1	-	-	TRBV5-1	CASSSYTGGEQFF	TGCGCCAGCAGCTCTTACACAGGAGGTGAGCAGTTCTTC
TRBJ1-4	few	-	TRBV7-2	CASSLQGPATNEKLFF	TGTGCCAGCAGCTTACAGGGTCCCGCAACTAATGAAAAACTGTTTTTT
TRBJ2-6	many	-	TRBV2	CASSSGSGANVLTF	TGTGCCAGCAGTTCTGGCTCTGGGGCCAACGTCCTGACTTTC
TRBJ2-1	many	TRBD1	TRBV27	CASSTRDRVDLSSYNEQFF	TGTGCCAGCAGTACCCGGGACAGAGTTGACCTGAGCTCCTACAATGAGCAGTTCTTC
TRBJ1-3	few	TRBD1	TRBV27	CASSPGDRAHGNTIYF	TGTGCCAGCAGTCCCGGGGACAGGGCGCATGGAAACACCATATATTTT
TRBJ2-2	few	-	TRBV5-1	CASSLGTRDTGELFF	TGCGCCAGCAGCTTAGGTACCAGGGACACCGGGGAGCTGTTTTTT
TRBJ1-2	-	-	TRBV18	CASSPEGLPYGYTF	TGTGCCAGCTCACCAGAGGGCCTACCCTATGGCTACACCTTC